This T cell receptor beta chain appears in the sequencing data of a study of T cell responses to AZD1222 COVID-19 vaccine. Study findings and constraints: Targeting of unmutated variant regions was reportedly seen in nearly half of spike-specific TCRs. Donors were mostly white British, more females; clonal diversity possibly underestimated. An increase in Spike-specific TCR breadth and depth was observed after two AZD1222 doses. Repertoire sampling was restricted to post-peak T cell response timepoints.

V gave up 2 bases and J gave up 4 bases, with 10 bases separating them. The CDR3 totals 14 residues. Germline values: CDR1 WNHNN, CDR2 SYGVQD (reference sequence). Produced via immunoSEQ multiplex PCR; TCRdb's table is partial and in-frame only. The sample contains 140,000 or so clones, about 89% of which appear only once. Regarding this clone: The antigen is undetermined.

J is TRBJ2-3 and V is TRBV10-1; D is unclear. The material sequenced was peripheral blood, taken 28 days after the second dose of the MenACWY control vaccine. The sequence came from an adult who received the MenACWY meningococcal vaccine as a control. This CDR3 reads CASSEDPLADTQYF. The DNA for the CDR3 is TGCGCCAGCAGTGAGGATCCCCTGGCAGATACGCAGTATTTT.